Listed below are T cell receptor beta chains from one sample, sequenced in a study of T cells in Graves' hyperthyroidism and ophthalmopathy. TCRdb reprocessed the multiplex PCR reads via MiXCR and lists one record per CDR3 protein. This table holds 550,000 to 700,000 distinct CDR3 sequences, roughly 14% found once. The specimen sequenced was blood. The receptors stem from a woman aged 40-49 years with Graves' ophthalmopathy. Both conserved end residues are part of each CDR3. The D gene is left open where the match is weak. Size values are once, few and many counts, or a class for expanded clones, and some rows have none.

j_gene: TRBJ1-1; d_gene: .; abundance: many; v_gene: TRBV15; CDR3aa: CATSRDRRAPVNTEAFF; CDR3nt: TGTGCCACCAGCAGAGACAGGAGGGCCCCGGTGAACACTGAAGCTTTCTTT
j_gene: TRBJ2-2; d_gene: .; abundance: few; v_gene: TRBV12-3/TRBV12-4; CDR3aa: CASSLGHRLNTGELFF; CDR3nt: TGTGCCAGCAGCCTGGGACATCGGTTAAACACCGGGGAGCTGTTTTTT
j_gene: TRBJ1-1; d_gene: .; abundance: many; v_gene: TRBV13; CDR3aa: CASSYGPPGDTEAFF; CDR3nt: TGTGCCAGCAGCTATGGTCCCCCCGGGGACACTGAAGCTTTCTTT
j_gene: TRBJ2-5; d_gene: TRBD2; abundance: many; v_gene: TRBV15; CDR3aa: CATTFEREGGETQYF; CDR3nt: TGTGCCACCACCTTCGAGCGGGAGGGCGGAGAGACCCAGTACTTC
j_gene: TRBJ1-1; d_gene: .; abundance: many; v_gene: TRBV19; CDR3aa: CASIPVMGQGNTEAFF; CDR3nt: TGTGCCAGTATTCCGGTTATGGGCCAGGGTAACACTGAAGCTTTCTTT
j_gene: TRBJ2-7; d_gene: .; abundance: many; v_gene: TRBV6-1; CDR3aa: CASTSGGTRGSYEQYF; CDR3nt: TGTGCCAGCACCTCCGGAGGGACAAGGGGCTCCTACGAGCAGTACTTC
j_gene: TRBJ2-7; d_gene: .; abundance: many; v_gene: TRBV7-9; CDR3aa: CASSSTGYYEQYF; CDR3nt: TGTGCCAGCAGCTCGACAGGCTACTACGAGCAGTACTTC
j_gene: TRBJ2-5; d_gene: .; abundance: many; v_gene: TRBV30; CDR3aa: CAWSSGQTHQETQYF; CDR3nt: TGTGCCTGGAGTAGTGGACAGACTCACCAAGAGACCCAGTACTTC
j_gene: TRBJ1-3; d_gene: .; abundance: .; v_gene: TRBV12-3/TRBV12-4; CDR3aa: CASSFTGTGNTIYF; CDR3nt: TGTGCCAGCAGTTTTACCGGGACTGGAAACACCATATATTTT
j_gene: TRBJ1-2; d_gene: .; abundance: many; v_gene: TRBV5-1; CDR3aa: CASSHSGSYGYTF; CDR3nt: TGCGCCAGCAGCCACAGTGGGTCATATGGCTACACCTTC
j_gene: TRBJ2-7; d_gene: .; abundance: few; v_gene: TRBV9; CDR3aa: CASSSSEGYEQYF; CDR3nt: TGTGCCAGCAGTAGCTCGGAGGGCTACGAGCAGTACTTC
j_gene: TRBJ2-7; d_gene: TRBD2; abundance: many; v_gene: TRBV5-1; CDR3aa: CASSFGSGIPSLSCEQYF; CDR3nt: TGCGCCAGCAGCTTTGGTAGCGGGATCCCTTCCCTCTCCTGCGAGCAGTACTTC
j_gene: TRBJ1-1; d_gene: .; abundance: .; v_gene: TRBV19; CDR3aa: CASTLWGNTEAFF; CDR3nt: TGTGCCAGTACCCTCTGGGGGAACACTGAAGCTTTCTTT
j_gene: TRBJ2-2; d_gene: .; abundance: .; v_gene: TRBV7-8; CDR3aa: CASSFFSLRDGTGELFF; CDR3nt: TGTGCCAGCAGCTTTTTCTCACTGCGGGATGGGACCGGGGAGCTGTTTTTT
j_gene: TRBJ2-5; d_gene: TRBD2; abundance: many; v_gene: TRBV11-2; CDR3aa: CASSIPRGELAGAETQYF; CDR3nt: TGTGCCAGCAGTATTCCCCGCGGTGAGCTAGCGGGGGCGGAGACCCAGTACTTC
j_gene: TRBJ1-1; d_gene: TRBD1; abundance: few; v_gene: TRBV29-1; CDR3aa: CSAEGAVDTEAFF; CDR3nt: TGCAGCGCGGAGGGGGCGGTGGACACTGAAGCTTTCTTT
j_gene: TRBJ2-3; d_gene: TRBD2; abundance: few; v_gene: TRBV6-1; CDR3aa: CASRALAGGPDTQYF; CDR3nt: TGTGCCAGCAGGGCACTAGCGGGAGGGCCGGATACGCAGTATTTT
j_gene: TRBJ1-6; d_gene: TRBD1; abundance: .; v_gene: TRBV20-1; CDR3aa: CSARDAVGQSNSPLHF; CDR3nt: TGCAGTGCTAGAGATGCCGTGGGACAGAGCAATTCACCCCTCCACTTT
j_gene: TRBJ2-2; d_gene: TRBD1; abundance: many; v_gene: TRBV7-8; CDR3aa: CASSRTGQGWNTGELFF; CDR3nt: TGTGCCAGCAGCAGGACGGGACAGGGATGGAACACCGGGGAGCTGTTTTTT
j_gene: TRBJ1-1; d_gene: .; abundance: many; v_gene: TRBV2; CDR3aa: CASRAEDLSEAFF; CDR3nt: TGTGCCAGCAGAGCTGAGGACCTATCTGAAGCTTTCTTT
j_gene: TRBJ2-5; d_gene: TRBD2; abundance: many; v_gene: TRBV6-1; CDR3aa: CASSEEREIPETQYF; CDR3nt: TGTGCCAGCAGTGAGGAGCGGGAGATCCCAGAGACCCAGTACTTC
j_gene: TRBJ1-1; d_gene: TRBD1; abundance: many; v_gene: TRBV27; CDR3aa: CASRPGTVNTEAFF; CDR3nt: TGTGCCAGTAGACCCGGGACAGTGAACACTGAAGCTTTCTTT
j_gene: TRBJ2-5; d_gene: TRBD1; abundance: .; v_gene: TRBV24-1; CDR3aa: CATSDRQGAGETQYF; CDR3nt: TGTGCCACCAGTGATCGACAGGGTGCGGGAGAGACCCAGTACTTC
j_gene: TRBJ2-7; d_gene: .; abundance: .; v_gene: TRBV6-5; CDR3aa: CASSYRSLRGFYEQYF; CDR3nt: TGTGCCAGCAGTTACCGCTCCCTTCGGGGTTTCTACGAGCAGTACTTC
j_gene: TRBJ2-5; d_gene: TRBD2; abundance: many; v_gene: TRBV7-2; CDR3aa: CASSAPEVLLAVSWWETQYF; CDR3nt: TGTGCCAGCAGCGCCCCAGAGGTCCTACTAGCGGTTTCTTGGTGGGAGACCCAGTACTTC
j_gene: TRBJ1-5; d_gene: .; abundance: many; v_gene: TRBV20-1; CDR3aa: CSASGTGHQPQHF; CDR3nt: TGCAGTGCTAGTGGGACGGGTCATCAGCCCCAGCATTTT
j_gene: TRBJ2-7; d_gene: .; abundance: many; v_gene: TRBV6-2/TRBV6-3; CDR3aa: CASSSDGRLGEQYF; CDR3nt: TGTGCCAGCAGTTCGGACGGACGATTGGGGGAGCAGTACTTC
j_gene: TRBJ2-5; d_gene: .; abundance: .; v_gene: TRBV30; CDR3aa: CAWVPRDSETQYF; CDR3nt: TGTGCCTGGGTTCCCCGGGACTCCGAGACCCAGTACTTC
j_gene: TRBJ2-1; d_gene: TRBD1; abundance: many; v_gene: TRBV6-1; CDR3aa: CASRPGQGVDNEQFF; CDR3nt: TGTGCCAGCAGGCCGGGACAGGGGGTCGACAATGAGCAGTTCTTC
j_gene: TRBJ2-7; d_gene: .; abundance: few; v_gene: TRBV20-1; CDR3aa: CSASTIKSYEQYF; CDR3nt: TGCAGTGCTAGCACAATAAAATCCTACGAGCAGTACTTC
j_gene: TRBJ1-2; d_gene: TRBD1; abundance: many; v_gene: TRBV7-9; CDR3aa: CASSFNRGDGYTF; CDR3nt: TGTGCCAGCAGCTTCAACAGGGGGGATGGCTACACCTTC
j_gene: TRBJ1-3; d_gene: .; abundance: many; v_gene: TRBV6-1; CDR3aa: CASSGGHSGNTIYF; CDR3nt: TGTGCCAGCAGTGGGGGACATTCTGGAAACACCATATATTTT
j_gene: TRBJ1-1; d_gene: .; abundance: many; v_gene: TRBV19; CDR3aa: CASSIIPWFTEAFF; CDR3nt: TGTGCCAGTAGTATAATCCCGTGGTTCACTGAAGCTTTCTTT